This T cell receptor beta chain was recorded in a study of blood T cells in healthy people across ages. General study points: Per million T cells, TCR beta diversity dropped roughly linearly as age increased.

Donation came from healthy Caucasian individuals in Russia who were aged roughly 6 to 95. Researchers collected about 9.6 milliliters of peripheral blood from every single donor. The CDR3 contains 15 residues. Trimming shortened V by 5 bases and J by 0 bases, and 14 bases separated the two germline ends. The germline gives CDR1 SGHTA, CDR2 FQGNSA. This clonotype was counted only a few times. Its target is not known. Primers used in a second PCR of roughly 6 to 12 cycles were a sample-barcoded 5' primer and a J-beta primer mix. TCRdb re-called the 5' RACE reads with MiXCR, one entry per CDR3 protein. Among roughly 800,000 distinct CDR3 sequences listed, 58% were seen once.

This TCR was sampled from a man aged 25-45 years in good health. This chain links TRBV7-2 with TRBJ2-7; D remains ambiguous. Material for sequencing was blood. Here the CDR3 reads CASSARPLSSYEQYF. CDR3 sequence (DNA): TGTGCCAGCAGCGCCCGACCGCTTTCCTCCTACGAGCAGTACTTC.